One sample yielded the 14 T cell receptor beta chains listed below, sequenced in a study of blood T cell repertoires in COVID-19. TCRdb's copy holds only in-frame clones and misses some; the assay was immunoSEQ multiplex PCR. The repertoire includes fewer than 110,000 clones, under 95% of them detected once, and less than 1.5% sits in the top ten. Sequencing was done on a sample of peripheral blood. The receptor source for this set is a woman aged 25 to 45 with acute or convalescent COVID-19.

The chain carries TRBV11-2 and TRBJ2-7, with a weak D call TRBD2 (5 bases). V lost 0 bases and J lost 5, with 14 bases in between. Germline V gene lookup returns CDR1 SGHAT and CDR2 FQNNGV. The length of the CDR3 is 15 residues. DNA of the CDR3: TGTGCCAGCAGCTTAGACCCGGGAACTAGTGACGAGCAGTACTTC. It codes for CASSLDPGTSDEQYF.

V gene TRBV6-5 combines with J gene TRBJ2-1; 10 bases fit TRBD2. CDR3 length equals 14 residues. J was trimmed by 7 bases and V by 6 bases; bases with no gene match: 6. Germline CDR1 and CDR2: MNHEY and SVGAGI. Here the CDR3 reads CASRTAGGGNEQFF. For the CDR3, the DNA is TGTGCCAGCAGGACAGCGGGAGGGGGAAATGAGCAGTTCTTC.

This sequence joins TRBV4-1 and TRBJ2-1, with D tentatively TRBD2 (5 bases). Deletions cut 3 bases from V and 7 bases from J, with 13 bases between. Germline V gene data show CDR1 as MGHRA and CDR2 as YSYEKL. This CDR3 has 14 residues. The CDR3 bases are TGCGCCAGCAGCCATCCCGGGCGGGTAAATGAGCAGTTCTTC. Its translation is CASSHPGRVNEQFF.

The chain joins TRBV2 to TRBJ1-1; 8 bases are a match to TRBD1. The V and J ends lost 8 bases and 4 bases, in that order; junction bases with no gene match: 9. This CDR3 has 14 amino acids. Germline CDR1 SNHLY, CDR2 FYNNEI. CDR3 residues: CASGGQGVGTEAFF. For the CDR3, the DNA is TGTGCCAGCGGCGGACAGGGAGTCGGCACTGAAGCTTTCTTT.

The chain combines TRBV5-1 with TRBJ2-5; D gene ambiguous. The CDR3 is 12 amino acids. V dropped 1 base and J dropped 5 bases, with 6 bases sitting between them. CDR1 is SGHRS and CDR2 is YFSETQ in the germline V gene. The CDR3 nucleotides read TGCGCCAGCAGCTTGTATTCGGAGACCCAGTACTTC. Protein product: CASSLYSETQYF.

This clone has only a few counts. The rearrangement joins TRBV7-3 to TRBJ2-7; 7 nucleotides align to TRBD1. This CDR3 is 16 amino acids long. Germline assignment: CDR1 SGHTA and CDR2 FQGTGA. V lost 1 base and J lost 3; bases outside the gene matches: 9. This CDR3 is CASSLNSQGVGYEQYF. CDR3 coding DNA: TGTGCCAGCAGCTTAAATTCCCAGGGGGTCGGCTACGAGCAGTACTTC.

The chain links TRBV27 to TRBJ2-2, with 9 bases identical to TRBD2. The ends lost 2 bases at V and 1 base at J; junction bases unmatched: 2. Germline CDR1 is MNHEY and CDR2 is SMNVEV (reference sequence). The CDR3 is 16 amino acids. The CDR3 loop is CASSLISGRNTGELFF. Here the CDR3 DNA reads TGTGCCAGCAGTTTAATTAGCGGGAGGAACACCGGGGAGCTGTTTTTT.

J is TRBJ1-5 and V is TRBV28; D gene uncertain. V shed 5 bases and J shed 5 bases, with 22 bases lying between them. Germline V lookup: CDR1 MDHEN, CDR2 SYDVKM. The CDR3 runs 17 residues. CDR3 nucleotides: TGTGCCAGCAGTCTTCACCGGTCGGGGAGTGGAGATCAGCCCCAGCATTTT. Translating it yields CASSLHRSGSGDQPQHF.

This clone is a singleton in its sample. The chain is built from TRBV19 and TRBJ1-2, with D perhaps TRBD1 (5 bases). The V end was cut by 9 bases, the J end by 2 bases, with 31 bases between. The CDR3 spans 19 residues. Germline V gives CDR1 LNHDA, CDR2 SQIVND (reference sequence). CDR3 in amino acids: CARQRTGGESLGANYGYTF. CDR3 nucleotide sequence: TGTGCCAGACAGCGAACTGGGGGGGAGTCGCTGGGAGCCAACTATGGCTACACCTTC.

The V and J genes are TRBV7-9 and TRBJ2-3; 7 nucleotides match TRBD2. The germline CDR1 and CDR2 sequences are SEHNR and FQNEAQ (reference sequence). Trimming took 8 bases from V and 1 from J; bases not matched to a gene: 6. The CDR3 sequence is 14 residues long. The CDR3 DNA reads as TGTGCCAGCTTAGGCGGGAGAGGCACAGATACGCAGTATTTT. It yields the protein CASLGGRGTDTQYF.

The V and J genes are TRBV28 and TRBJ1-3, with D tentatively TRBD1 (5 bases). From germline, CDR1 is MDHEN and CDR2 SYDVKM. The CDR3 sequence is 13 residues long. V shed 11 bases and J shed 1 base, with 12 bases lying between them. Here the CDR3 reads CAGGGGSGNTIYF. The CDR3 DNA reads TGTGCCGGGGGGGGAGGGTCTGGAAACACCATATATTTT.

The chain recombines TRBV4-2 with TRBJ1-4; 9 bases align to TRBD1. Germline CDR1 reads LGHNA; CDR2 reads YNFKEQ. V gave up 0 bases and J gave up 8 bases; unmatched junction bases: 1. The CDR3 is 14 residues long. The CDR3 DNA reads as TGTGCCAGCAGCCAAGAGGGACAGGGAGAAAAACTGTTTTTT. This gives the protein CASSQEGQGEKLFF.

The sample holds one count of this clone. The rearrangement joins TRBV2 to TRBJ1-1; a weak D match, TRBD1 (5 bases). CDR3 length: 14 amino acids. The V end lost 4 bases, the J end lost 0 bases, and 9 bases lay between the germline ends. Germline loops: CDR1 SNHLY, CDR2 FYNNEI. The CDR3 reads CASSVTGVNTEAFF. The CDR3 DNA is TGTGCCAGCAGTGTAACGGGGGTGAACACTGAAGCTTTCTTT.

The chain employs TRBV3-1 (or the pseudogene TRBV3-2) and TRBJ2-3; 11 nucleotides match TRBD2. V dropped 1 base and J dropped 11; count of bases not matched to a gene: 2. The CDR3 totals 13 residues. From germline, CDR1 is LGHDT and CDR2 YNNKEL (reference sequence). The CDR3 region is CASSQGTSGQQYF. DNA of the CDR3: TGTGCCAGCAGCCAAGGGACTAGCGGGCAGCAGTATTTT.